The clone carrying this T cell receptor (beta chain) turned up a few times. Its target is not known. The PCR made use of 60 Vbeta and 13 Jbeta primers. Clones were read by immunoSEQ multiplex PCR, and TCRdb kept only the in-frame ones, dropping some. The data show 150,000 to 200,000 clones, more than 65% seen once. Healthy bone marrow donors supplied every sample. Donors had nominal health at sampling but likely had unrecorded immune exposures. This sample was taken from a study of cytomegalovirus exposure and HLA in healthy donors. For the study at large: Sequencing of some 190 million T cells in an earlier analysis found around 120 million unique TCR beta sequences. Notes on the study in general: 87-base-pair reads could not separate some V segments, including TRBV6-2 and TRBV6-3.

Germline lookup yields CDR1 SGHVS and CDR2 FNYEAQ. The V gene end was trimmed by 1 base and the J gene end by 5 bases; junction bases not matched to a gene: 1. This CDR3 is 13 amino acids long. The clonotype was recovered from a girl between 5 and 17 years old in good health and CMV-seropositive. This chain uses TRBV7-6 with TRBJ2-7, with 8 bases identical to TRBD1. The source material was PBMCs. The CDR3 loop reads CASSLGQGHEQYF. The CDR3 bases are TGTGCCAGCAGCTTAGGACAGGGGCACGAGCAGTACTTC.